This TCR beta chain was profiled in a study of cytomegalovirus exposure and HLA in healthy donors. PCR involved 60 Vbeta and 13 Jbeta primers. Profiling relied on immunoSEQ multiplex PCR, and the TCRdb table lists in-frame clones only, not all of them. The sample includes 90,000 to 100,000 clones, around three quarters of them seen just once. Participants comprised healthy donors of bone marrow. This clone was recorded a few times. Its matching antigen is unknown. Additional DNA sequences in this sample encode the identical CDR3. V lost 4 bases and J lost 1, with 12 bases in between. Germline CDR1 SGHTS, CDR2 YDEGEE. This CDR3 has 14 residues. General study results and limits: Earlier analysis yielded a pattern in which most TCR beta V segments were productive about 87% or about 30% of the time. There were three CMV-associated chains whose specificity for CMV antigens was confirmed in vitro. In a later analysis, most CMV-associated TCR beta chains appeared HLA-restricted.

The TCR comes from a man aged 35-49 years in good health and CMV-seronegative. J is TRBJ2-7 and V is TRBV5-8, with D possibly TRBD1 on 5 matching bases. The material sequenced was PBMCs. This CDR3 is CASSPSAGSYEQYF. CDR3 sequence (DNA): TGTGCCAGCAGCCCCTCGGCAGGGTCCTACGAGCAGTACTTC.